This TCR beta chain stems from a study of response to subunit inactivated influenza vaccine. Study results and limitations: The authors suggested that few new T cells are recruited per seasonal influenza vaccination.

Worth noting for this clonotype: Its antigen is unknown.

Germline assignment: CDR1 LNHNV and CDR2 YYDKDF (reference sequence). V lost 1 base to trimming and J lost 1 base; unmatched junction nucleotides: 4. The CDR3 sequence is 16 residues long. TCRdb processed the RT-PCR reads anew with MiXCR; each CDR3 protein has one entry. The sample lists 500,000 to 700,000 distinct CDR3 sequences, roughly a quarter occurring once. The sample was also linked to a second study, of T cells expressing NK-cell markers. According to that study: Template switching by 5'RACE with UMIs generated the TCR beta cDNA. In about 6 donors, dominant NKG2C+ clonotypes were about 1.0-7.5% of CD8+ T cells. The CD3+CD56-NKG2C+ fraction of a handful of donors was also led by these clonotypes.

This receptor was identified in a man between 45 and 60 years old who received an inactivated influenza vaccine. The gene calls are TRBV15 and TRBJ2-5, with 9 positions matching TRBD2. Sequences were derived from CD4+ T cells sorted from PBMCs, sampled 11 to 12 days after vaccination. Written as DNA, the CDR3 is TGTGCCACCAGCAGAGGACTAGCGGATCTCCAAGAGACCCAGTACTTC. This sequence encodes CATSRGLADLQETQYF.